A selection of T cell receptor beta chains follows, all from one sample in a study of Graves' ophthalmopathy and Graves' hyperthyroidism. One entry per CDR3 protein, called by TCRdb with MiXCR from the multiplex PCR reads. Of around 470,000 distinct CDR3 sequences listed, around 15% are singletons. The sequenced material came from blood. The source of these receptors is a woman aged 30 to 39 with Graves' ophthalmopathy. The CDR3 runs from the conserved cysteine through the conserved F or W. The order of the fields is V gene, CDR3 protein.

>TRBV20-1
CSARSPGRGRGGFGEAFF
>TRBV28
CASSFNLGGASYEQYF
>TRBV4-1
CASSQAPASYGYTF
>TRBV30
CAWSLSTGRSTEAFF
>TRBV11-3
CASSLVGREEPGESISGELFF
>TRBV10-3
CAIRTLNTGELFF
>TRBV5-1
CASSSSGRGAWEQYF
>TRBV28
CAVLSSYNSPLHF
>TRBV3-1
CASSPSQQGFETQYF
>TRBV12-3/TRBV12-4
CASSLLPGQGHGYTF
>TRBV7-9
CASSFSSTPGEQYF
>TRBV7-8
CASSVGQGAYEQYF
>TRBV10-3
CAISESGRARDYEQYF
>TRBV6-2/TRBV6-3
CASSYQNVRSPGSENEQFF
>TRBV6-4
CASRTGDLSFTNYGYTF
>TRBV20-1
CSARRESNYGYTF
>TRBV12-3/TRBV12-4
CASSSLILNYGYTF
>TRBV5-1
CASSLRAHEQYF